One T cell receptor (beta chain) is described in this entry. Its antigen is unknown. Base qualities are missing; no much larger clone stands one base away. The junction carries 6 bases between V and J, which are trimmed by 6 bases and 1 base respectively. The germline V gene (reference sequence) specifies DFQATT as CDR1 and SNEGSKA as CDR2. Including cysteine and phenylalanine, the CDR3 has 11 amino acids. Solely the CDR3 DNA is kept, with 33 bases framed from the first base. This record belongs to a study of blood T cell repertoires in COVID-19 (dated by TCRdb to the early 2020s). With regard to the full study: The collaborator samples originated in the United States, Italy and Spain and spanned the acute and convalescent phases of COVID-19. The material from the prospective study consisted of cDNA or gDNA derived from T cells, B-cell-depleted T cells, or PBMCs. Subjects who had been exposed to COVID-19, were actively infected with it, or had recovered from it provided the deeply sampled blood TCRbeta repertoires that made up the dataset. The repertoires were released in a freely available public database intended as a resource for research on the immune response to SARS-CoV-2. Samples were obtained from the ongoing ImmuneRACE study (first 160 participants) and from some 1,200 subjects provided by 6 global collaborators. The sample metadata nearly always contained a de-identified subject ID, COVID-19 status, age in years and sex. Where available, HLA class I and class II types were taken from metadata supplied by the sample provider and were not determined by assay-based typing. General conclusions and limits of the study: Clinical and demographic metadata were provided uncurated, with the amount varying by source and participant.

Participants in the prospective study were enrolled through a virtual design, were aged roughly 18 to 100 years, and lived in 24 United States geographic areas. In the prospective study, participants were assigned to cohorts based on the clinical history participants reported in a screening survey and a study questionnaire. ImmuneRACE Cohort 3 recovered participants were defined by two consecutive negative NP/OP PCR tests, healthcare professional clearance, or symptom resolution. In the prospective study, whole blood, serum and a nasopharyngeal or oropharyngeal swab were collected from each participant by mobile phlebotomists. Over an approximately 2-month period, participants in the prospective study had the option of providing additional blood draws and questionnaires. Blood samples from the prospective study were shipped frozen or at room temperature prior to DNA extraction. TCRbeta CDR3 regions were amplified from genomic DNA using the immunoSEQ Assay, a bias-controlled multiplex PCR. Per the authors' processing: The number of nucleated cells in each sample was estimated from the amplification of reference gene primers within the assay. To quantify the absolute abundance of each unique TCRbeta CDR3 rearrangement, sequence reads were collapsed and filtered. For each sample, productive Simpson clonality was calculated as the square root of Simpson's diversity index over productive rearrangements. What TCRdb holds here is the immuneACCESS table cut down to in-frame rearrangements. Part of the clones is not present; checked against another copy, under half of the missing clones reflect an unresolved V gene, and the others are unexplained. V and J calls plus clone size are reproduced from that table; the DNA served to infer D and trimming. A total of 270,000 or so clones appear in this sample, approximately 83% of them only once. The ten biggest clones cover roughly 3.6% of the sample.

Source material: PBMCs or T cells enriched from blood (not recorded which). The receptor was isolated from a man in his forties or fifties who had recovered from COVID-19. The sequence joins TRBV20-1 to TRBJ1-1; no D gene is confidently identified. The nucleotide sequence is TGCAGTGCCAGACGGAACACTGAAGCTTTCTTT. Translation gives CSARRNTEAFF.